These 32 T cell receptor beta chains were sequenced from one sample in a study of blood T cell repertoires in COVID-19. Using immunoSEQ multiplex PCR, the repertoire was profiled, and TCRdb retains in-frame clones only, with some absent. Of around 160,000 clones in the sample, around 86% were seen once. The sample comprised peripheral blood. The receptors stem from a man aged 80 or over with acute or convalescent COVID-19.

The chain employs TRBV2 and TRBJ2-5; D unclear. With 8 bases removed from V and 3 bases from J, the gap between germline ends came to 7 bases. Germline V CDR1 and CDR2: SNHLY, FYNNEI. CDR3 length: 11 amino acids. The CDR3 coding sequence is TGTGCCAGCGGTGGCGAAGAGACCCAGTACTTC. This encodes CASGGEETQYF.

V usage is TRBV6-5 and J usage is TRBJ2-1, with 7 bases aligning to TRBD2. This CDR3 is built from 14 residues. Germline trimming cut 8 bases from V and 0 bases from J; bases unmatched to any gene: 4. Germline V CDR1 and CDR2: MNHEY, SVGAGI. CDR3 sequence: CASGDYRSYNEQFF. CDR3 DNA sequence: TGTGCCAGCGGGGACTACCGCTCCTACAATGAGCAGTTCTTC.

The sample holds one count of this clone. The genes are TRBV28 and TRBJ2-7; D may be TRBD2 (5 bases). With 2 bases removed from V and 0 bases from J, the gap between germline ends came to 8 bases. Germline CDR1 reads MDHEN; CDR2 reads SYDVKM. This CDR3 contains 14 residues. This chain's CDR3 is CASSLRGLSYEQYF. CDR3 sequence (DNA): TGTGCCAGCAGTTTACGAGGGCTCTCCTACGAGCAGTACTTC. The full variable domain, rest sourced from reference TRBV28 and TRBJ2-7, is DVKVTQSSRYLVKRTGEKVFLECVQDMDHENMFWYRQDPGLGLRLIYFSYDVKMKEKGDIPEGYSVSREKKERFSLILESASTNQTSMYLCASSLRGLSYEQYFGPGTRLTVT.

The V call is TRBV7-3, the J call TRBJ2-7; 10 nucleotides align to TRBD1. Trimming took 5 bases from V and 2 from J; bases not matched to a gene: 6. Germline V CDR1 and CDR2: SGHTA, FQGTGA. The CDR3 spans 15 residues. This CDR3 is CASSPTGQGPYEQYF. CDR3 nucleotide sequence: TGTGCCAGCAGCCCCACGGGACAGGGGCCCTACGAGCAGTACTTC. The whole variable domain, remainder taken from reference TRBV7-3 and TRBJ2-7, is GAGVSQTPSNKVTEKGKYVELRCDPISGHTALYWYRQSLGQGPEFLIYFQGTGAADDSGLPNDRFFAVRPEGSVSTLKIQRTERGDSAVYLCASSPTGQGPYEQYFGPGTRLTVT.

The rearrangement uses TRBV3-1 (or the pseudogene TRBV3-2) and TRBJ2-5, with unresolved D. The germline CDR1 and CDR2 sequences are LGHDT and YNNKEL (reference sequence). Trimming shortened V by 5 bases and J by 1 base, and 11 bases separated the two germline ends. The CDR3 is 14 residues long. CDR3 region: CASSVTWSQETQYF. CDR3 DNA: TGTGCCAGCAGCGTAACATGGTCCCAAGAGACCCAGTACTTC.

This sequence joins TRBV27 and TRBJ1-6; 7 nucleotides align to TRBD1. There are 15 residues in the CDR3. CDR1 and CDR2 from the germline V gene are MNHEY and SMNVEV (reference sequence). With V trimmed by 5 bases and J by 7 bases, 8 bases remained unmatched. CDR3 residues: CASSRTGRLNSPLHF. CDR3 bases: TGTGCCAGCAGTAGGACAGGTAGACTCAATTCACCCCTCCACTTT.

Turning to this clone: Other DNA sequences in this sample translate to the same CDR3. The chain couples TRBV5-1 to TRBJ2-5; weak D call: TRBD1 (7 bases). Germline CDR1 SGHRS, CDR2 YFSETQ. The V end was cut by 0 bases, the J end by 2 bases, with 11 bases between. The CDR3 length is 15 residues. CDR3 in DNA: TGCGCCAGCAGCTTGGGCGGGACAGATCAAGAGACCCAGTACTTC. It translates to CASSLGGTDQETQYF.

This sequence joins TRBV29-1 and TRBJ2-5; the D gene is possibly TRBD1 (5 bases). Deletions cut 4 bases from V and 4 bases from J, with 13 bases between. This CDR3 has 13 residues. The germline V gene encodes CDR1 SQVTM and CDR2 ANQGSEA. CDR3 in DNA: TGCAGCGTTGTAAGGGGTTGGGGAGAGACCCAGTACTTC. It translates to CSVVRGWGETQYF.

This sequence joins TRBV2 and TRBJ2-7; D may be TRBD2 (7 bases). Germline CDR1 and CDR2: SNHLY and FYNNEI. The CDR3 is made up of 14 amino acids. The V end lost 8 bases, the J end lost 0 bases, and 14 bases lay between the germline ends. CDR3 region: CASSRGAPSYEQYF. For the CDR3, the DNA is TGTGCCAGCTCCCGGGGGGCTCCCTCCTACGAGCAGTACTTC.

V and J are TRBV5-4 and TRBJ2-7; no definite D call. CDR3 size: 13 residues. Looked up from germline, CDR1 is SGHNT and CDR2 is YYREEE (reference sequence). V lost 0 bases and J 2 bases, leaving 6 bases between the germline ends. The CDR3 sequence is CASSLEQPYEQYF. CDR3 DNA: TGTGCCAGCAGCTTGGAACAGCCCTACGAGCAGTACTTC.

The V gene is TRBV19, the J gene TRBJ2-1, with D maybe TRBD2 (6 bases). Trimming took off 3 bases at V and 1 base at J, with 13 bases between the two ends. Germline V gene data show CDR1 as LNHDA and CDR2 as SQIVND (reference sequence). The CDR3 totals 16 residues. CDR3 DNA: TGTGCCAGTAGTATTGCTGGCGGGATTTCCTACAATGAGCAGTTCTTC. Its protein is CASSIAGGISYNEQFF.

The V call is TRBV7-9, the J call TRBJ1-1; D is possibly TRBD1 (6 bases). CDR3 length: 14 amino acids. In germline, CDR1 is SEHNR, CDR2 FQNEAQ (reference sequence). The germline V and J ends were trimmed by 5 bases and 3 bases, with 13 bases remaining between them. The CDR3: CASSNPQGYTEAFF. The CDR3 DNA reads as TGTGCCAGCAGCAACCCACAGGGATACACTGAAGCTTTCTTT.

CDR3 in amino acids: CASSFAGGSYEQYF. DNA of the CDR3: TGTGCCAGCAGCTTCGCAGGGGGCTCCTACGAGCAGTACTTC. The V gene is TRBV11-2, the J gene TRBJ2-7; 7 bases line up with TRBD1. V shed 3 bases, J shed 0 bases, and the junction held 2 bases outside the gene matches. In germline, CDR1 is SGHAT, CDR2 FQNNGV. CDR3 length: 14 residues.

Of note for this clone: Within the sample, other DNA sequences also encode this same CDR3. V and J are TRBV15 and TRBJ1-5; D is uncertain. CDR1 and CDR2 from the germline V gene are LNHNV and YYDKDF (reference sequence). The length of the CDR3 is 12 residues. The V end was cut by 3 bases, the J end by 5 bases, with 5 bases between. The CDR3 loop reads CATSRADQPQHF. The CDR3 DNA is TGTGCCACCAGCAGGGCGGATCAGCCCCAGCATTTT.

This clone was seen only a few times. The rearrangement uses TRBV28 and TRBJ1-2; TRBD1 is a possible D gene (5 bases). The CDR3 loop spans 15 amino acids. Germline lookup yields CDR1 MDHEN and CDR2 SYDVKM. Trimming stripped 5 bases from V and 3 bases from J, with 16 bases between. This CDR3 reads CASSGLQRQHYGYTF. The CDR3 region has the DNA TGTGCCAGCAGTGGTTTGCAAAGACAGCACTATGGCTACACCTTC.

This sequence joins TRBV6-5 and TRBJ1-5; the D gene is possibly TRBD1 (6 bases). Germline-derived CDR1 and CDR2 are MNHEY and SVGAGI. The CDR3 spans 12 residues. V was trimmed by 8 bases and J by 14 bases, leaving 19 bases between them. CDR3 amino acids: CASGGPLGEEHF. The CDR3 DNA reads TGTGCCAGCGGGGGCCCTCTGGGGGAAGAGCATTTT.

V is TRBV6-6 and J is TRBJ1-1, with a tentative D call TRBD1 (6 bases). This CDR3 has 12 amino acids. Germline CDR1 reads MNHNY; CDR2 reads SVGAGI (reference sequence). Trimming shortened V by 6 bases and J by 5 bases, and 10 bases separated the two germline ends. CDR3 sequence reads: CASSPQGTEAFF. The CDR3 nucleotides are TGTGCCAGCAGCCCGCAGGGGACTGAAGCTTTCTTT.

The genes are TRBV7-9 and TRBJ1-5, with no clear D. V was clipped by 3 bases and J by 6 bases, with 6 bases between them. There are 12 residues in the CDR3. Per germline, CDR1 SEHNR and CDR2 FQNEAQ (reference sequence). The CDR3 sequence is CASSLAGQPQHF. CDR3 nucleotide sequence: TGTGCCAGCAGCTTGGCAGGTCAGCCCCAGCATTTT.

The chain joins TRBV6-5 to TRBJ2-5; tentatively, D is TRBD2 (7 bases). This CDR3 has 15 residues. Germline assignment: CDR1 MNHEY and CDR2 SVGAGI. V dropped 6 bases and J dropped 0 bases, with 14 bases sitting between them. This chain's CDR3 is CASRPQGGYQETQYF. CDR3 DNA: TGTGCCAGCAGACCACAGGGAGGGTACCAAGAGACCCAGTACTTC.

This chain uses TRBV10-3 with TRBJ2-3; possible D gene TRBD2, 6 bases. There are 14 residues in the CDR3. Germline V gene data show CDR1 as ENHRY and CDR2 as SYGVKD. Trimming took off 7 bases at V and 1 base at J, with 12 bases between the two ends. The CDR3 sequence is CAIKAWGGTDTQYF. In nucleotides, the CDR3 is TGTGCCATCAAGGCTTGGGGGGGCACAGATACGCAGTATTTT.

The rearrangement links TRBV3-1 (or the pseudogene TRBV3-2) to TRBJ2-7; 12 bases match TRBD2. Unmatched junction bases numbered 7, after V lost 7 bases and J lost 6 bases. CDR1 and CDR2 from the germline V gene are LGHDT and YNNKEL (reference sequence). The CDR3 spans 14 residues. CDR3 residues: CASTLAGGKGEQYF. As DNA, the CDR3 is TGTGCCAGCACCCTAGCGGGGGGGAAAGGCGAGCAGTACTTC.

The rearrangement joins TRBV5-5 to TRBJ2-5; 8 bases are a match to TRBD2. The germline V gene encodes CDR1 SGHKS and CDR2 YYEKEE (reference sequence). This CDR3 is 16 amino acids long. J lost 5 bases, V lost 0 bases, and 9 bases had no gene match. CDR3 amino acids: CASSLAGGGRRETQYF. The CDR3 bases are TGTGCCAGCAGCTTGGCCGGGGGGGGGCGTCGGGAGACCCAGTACTTC.

The rearrangement joins TRBV28 to TRBJ2-7, with 7 nucleotides matching TRBD2. With 8 bases clipped from V and 1 base from J, the junction kept 8 bases outside the gene matches. Looked up from germline, CDR1 is MDHEN and CDR2 is SYDVKM. This CDR3 region has 14 residues. CDR3 loop: CASRKSGNSYEQYF. The CDR3 DNA reads TGTGCCAGCCGTAAAAGCGGGAATTCCTACGAGCAGTACTTC.

In this sample, this clone turned up once. V usage is TRBV15 and J usage is TRBJ1-5; D not resolved. Germline V lookup: CDR1 LNHNV, CDR2 YYDKDF (reference sequence). The CDR3 consists of 14 residues. Between the trimmed V and J ends, which lost 5 bases and 0 bases, there was a span of 8 bases. The CDR3 DNA sequence: TGTGCCACCAGCCCGGCGGATAGCAATCAGCCCCAGCATTTT. Translating gives CATSPADSNQPQHF.

This rearrangement joins TRBV18 to TRBJ2-7, with a tentative D call TRBD2 (7 bases). The CDR3 is made up of 14 amino acids. Looked up from germline, CDR1 is KGHSH and CDR2 is LQKENI. Trimming pared 3 bases from V and 4 bases from J, leaving 13 bases between. The CDR3 nucleotides are TGTGCCAGCTCACCCGCGGGGAGGGGGTACGAGCAGTACTTC. It codes for CASSPAGRGYEQYF.

This clone appeared a single time. The V gene is TRBV5-4, the J gene TRBJ1-1; no clear D gene. Germline-derived CDR1 and CDR2 are SGHNT and YYREEE (reference sequence). V was clipped by 3 bases and J by 7 bases, with 10 bases between them. The CDR3 has 12 residues. CDR3 region: CASSYPSSEAFF. The CDR3 nucleotides read TGTGCCAGCAGCTACCCCTCCAGTGAAGCTTTCTTT.

The V gene is TRBV7-9, the J gene TRBJ1-4; D may be TRBD1 (5 bases). This CDR3 has 15 amino acids. CDR1 is SEHNR and CDR2 is FQNEAQ in the germline V gene (reference sequence). V was pared by 5 bases and J by 3 bases, with 13 bases between. CDR3 region: CASSAQTVPNEKLFF. As DNA, the CDR3 is TGTGCCAGCAGCGCCCAGACAGTTCCTAATGAAAAACTGTTTTTT. Drawing the rest from reference TRBV7-9 and TRBJ1-4, the complete variable domain is DTGVSQNPRHKITKRGQNVTFRCDPISEHNRLYWYRQTLGQGPEFLTYFQNEAQLEKSRLLSDRFSAERPKGSFSTLEIQRTEQGDSAMYLCASSAQTVPNEKLFFGSGTQLSVL.

The chain has TRBV7-3 and TRBJ2-7, with TRBD1 identical over 10 bases. This CDR3 comprises 14 residues. V dropped 5 bases and J dropped 6; count of bases not matched to a gene: 7. CDR1 SGHTA and CDR2 FQGTGA come from the germline V gene. The chain's CDR3 is CASSRGTGDREQYF. The CDR3 nucleotides read TGTGCCAGCAGCCGCGGGACAGGGGATCGCGAGCAGTACTTC.

The chain uses TRBV10-3 and TRBJ2-1; 10 bases agree with TRBD1. The V gene end was trimmed by 8 bases and the J gene end by 7 bases; junction bases not matched to a gene: 8. This CDR3 has 14 amino acids. CDR1 and CDR2 (germline): ENHRY, SYGVKD. CDR3 DNA sequence: TGTGCCATCGACAGGACAGGGGGAAAAAATGAGCAGTTCTTC. It specifies CAIDRTGGKNEQFF.

The chain employs TRBV4-1 and TRBJ1-2, with D possibly being TRBD1 (6 bases). Germline CDR1 is MGHRA and CDR2 is YSYEKL. Deletions cut 2 bases from V and 8 bases from J, with 15 bases between. CDR3 length: 14 amino acids. CDR3 nucleotide sequence: TGCGCCAGCAGCCAAAGTCAGGGGTCGCGAGGCTACACCTTC. Encoded protein: CASSQSQGSRGYTF.

J is TRBJ1-2 and V is TRBV3-1 (or the pseudogene TRBV3-2); 8 nucleotides agree with TRBD1. The V gene's germline CDR1 is LGHDT and CDR2 YNNKEL (reference sequence). The J segment lost 6 bases and the V segment lost 3 bases, leaving 9 bases of the junction unmatched. CDR3 length: 15 amino acids. The CDR3 nucleotides read TGTGCCAGCAGCCACGACCCTCGGACAGGGAATGGCTACACCTTC. Its protein is CASSHDPRTGNGYTF.

The chain has TRBV2 and TRBJ2-2, with D hard to call. CDR3 length equals 13 residues. Germline V gives CDR1 SNHLY, CDR2 FYNNEI. With 3 bases removed from V and 2 bases from J, the gap between germline ends came to 4 bases. This chain's CDR3 is CASSDTNTGELFF. CDR3 DNA: TGTGCCAGCAGTGATACTAACACCGGGGAGCTGTTTTTT.